This T cell receptor beta chain was sequenced for a study of beta chain features in type 1 diabetes. Study results and caveats: Small HLA sub-analyses could not settle whether HLA shapes TCRB rearrangement.

Expressed TCRB transcripts were sequenced after all isolated RNA was converted to cDNA. Sequencing used immunoSEQ multiplex PCR; TCRdb keeps in-frame clones, though not all of them. The sample has about 24,000 clones, roughly three quarters seen once. V dropped 6 bases and J dropped 2; count of bases not matched to a gene: 9. Germline V gene data show CDR1 as SGHVS and CDR2 as FQNEAQ. The CDR3 sequence is 15 residues long. Of note for this clone: Its antigen is currently unknown.

The sequenced sample was Tregs from blood. This chain links TRBV7-8 with TRBJ2-5, with 7 bases that match TRBD2. The source of this sequence is a middle-aged woman in good health. The CDR3 sequence is CASSSSRTSQETQYF. The CDR3 nucleotides are TGTGCCAGCAGTAGTAGTCGGACTAGTCAAGAGACCCAGTACTTC.